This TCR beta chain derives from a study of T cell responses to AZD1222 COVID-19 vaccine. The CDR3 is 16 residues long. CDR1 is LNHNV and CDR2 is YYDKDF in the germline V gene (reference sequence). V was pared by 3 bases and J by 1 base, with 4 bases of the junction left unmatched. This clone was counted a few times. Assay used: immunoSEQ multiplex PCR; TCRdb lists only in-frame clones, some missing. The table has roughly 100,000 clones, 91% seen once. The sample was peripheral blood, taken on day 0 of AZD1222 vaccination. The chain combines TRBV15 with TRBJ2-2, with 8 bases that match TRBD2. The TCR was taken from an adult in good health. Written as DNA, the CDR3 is TGTGCCACCAGCAGGAGCGGGAGTGGGAACACCGGGGAGCTGTTTTTT. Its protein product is CATSRSGSGNTGELFF.